These T cell receptor beta chains were read from a single sample in a study of long-term antiretroviral therapy in people with HIV. Only in-frame clones appear in the TCRdb table, and some are missing; sequencing was by immunoSEQ multiplex PCR. The sample holds roughly 30,000 clones, around 83% seen once. The sample was unsorted PBMCs, taken 0.8 years after starting antiretroviral therapy. All receptors derive from a woman between 25 and 40 years old with HIV. CDR3s include the opening cysteine and the closing phenylalanine or tryptophan. The order of the fields is V gene, J gene, clone size, D gene, CDR3 DNA, CDR3 protein. The D gene is left open where the match is weak. Expanded clones are given a class, and other clones once, few, many or no size at all.

V: TRBV7-6; J: TRBJ1-6; size: few; D: -; DNA: TGTGCCAGCAGGGGGGGTCCCCATTCACCCCTCCACTTT; CDR3: CASRGGPHSPLHF
V: TRBV9; J: TRBJ1-1; size: once; D: -; DNA: TGTGCCAGCAGCGTAGACGCGGGGGGGCGTGGGACTGAAGCTTTCTTT; CDR3: CASSVDAGGRGTEAFF
V: TRBV9; J: TRBJ1-1; size: -; D: -; DNA: TGTGCCAGCAGCGTAGGAGGGAGAGAGTACCCAATGAACACTGAAGCTTTCTTT; CDR3: CASSVGGREYPMNTEAFF
V: TRBV19; J: TRBJ1-1; size: few; D: TRBD1; DNA: TGTGCCAGTACCCCGCCCCCAGGACAGGGAGAGACTGAAGCTTTCTTT; CDR3: CASTPPPGQGETEAFF
V: TRBV7-8; J: TRBJ1-6; size: few; D: TRBD1; DNA: TGTGCCAGCAGCACCCAGGACAGGGGGTTTTCACCCCTCCACTTT; CDR3: CASSTQDRGFSPLHF
V: TRBV19; J: TRBJ2-6; size: -; D: -; DNA: TGTGCCAGTAGTATAGACGGTGACGGCTCTGGGGCCAACGTCCTGACTTTC; CDR3: CASSIDGDGSGANVLTF
V: TRBV10-2; J: TRBJ1-2; size: -; D: -; DNA: TGCGCCAGCAGTGATCAGGAATACTATGGCTACACCTTC; CDR3: CASSDQEYYGYTF
V: TRBV27; J: TRBJ1-6; size: -; D: -; DNA: TGTGCCAGCAGTTTATCCGACGGGAATTCACCCCTCCACTTT; CDR3: CASSLSDGNSPLHF
V: TRBV7-7; J: TRBJ2-5; size: -; D: -; DNA: TGTGCCAGCAGCTTAGCGTTGGGCAGGGTGAATTCGGAGACCCAGTACTTC; CDR3: CASSLALGRVNSETQYF
V: TRBV6-1; J: TRBJ1-2; size: -; D: -; DNA: TGTGCCAGCAGTGAATGGGCACAGGGCCTTAGTTATGGCTACACCTTC; CDR3: CASSEWAQGLSYGYTF
V: TRBV6-1; J: TRBJ1-6; size: -; D: -; DNA: TGTGCCAGCAGTGAAGCGCAGGGTGTTTGGTCACCCCTCCACTTT; CDR3: CASSEAQGVWSPLHF
V: TRBV5-1; J: TRBJ1-1; size: -; D: -; DNA: TGCGCCAGACAGAACACTGAAGCTTTCTTT; CDR3: CARQNTEAFF
V: TRBV27; J: TRBJ1-2; size: few; D: -; DNA: TGTGCCAGCAGTTTAGGGCCAACAGGGATGACTGGCTACACCTTC; CDR3: CASSLGPTGMTGYTF
V: TRBV10-3; J: TRBJ2-3; size: -; D: -; DNA: TGTGCCATCAGTGAGTCAGATACGCAGTATTTT; CDR3: CAISESDTQYF
V: TRBV6-1; J: TRBJ1-1; size: -; D: -; DNA: TGTGCCAGCAGTGAAAGTGGCACTGAAGCTTTCTTT; CDR3: CASSESGTEAFF
V: TRBV6-5; J: TRBJ2-5; size: -; D: -; DNA: TGTGCCAGCAGCCTGTTCAGGGTTTCACGGGAGACCCAGTACTTC; CDR3: CASSLFRVSRETQYF
V: TRBV5-8; J: TRBJ2-7; size: -; D: TRBD2; DNA: TGTGCCAGCAGCTCGCCGCCGAGCAGGGGACTAGCCTACGAGCAGTACTTC; CDR3: CASSSPPSRGLAYEQYF
V: TRBV5-6; J: TRBJ2-3; size: -; D: -; DNA: TGTGCCAGCAGCTCACCCGGAGGGGGAAGCACAGATACGCAGTATTTT; CDR3: CASSSPGGGSTDTQYF
V: TRBV5-5; J: TRBJ1-1; size: -; D: TRBD1; DNA: TGTGCCAGTATGCTAGAACAGGGGAGATTGACTGAAGCTTTCTTT; CDR3: CASMLEQGRLTEAFF
V: TRBV9; J: TRBJ2-2; size: -; D: -; DNA: TGTGCCAGCAGCGTAGACAGGGTTCAAGGGGAGCTGTTTTTT; CDR3: CASSVDRVQGELFF
V: TRBV14; J: TRBJ1-1; size: -; D: -; DNA: TGTGCCAGCAGCCAAGGCCTTGGAGAACAGAACACTGAAGCTTTCTTT; CDR3: CASSQGLGEQNTEAFF